Described below is a single TCR beta chain sequence and its context. In the authors' methods: Amplification of reference gene primers was used by the study to estimate nucleated cell counts. Clones were sequenced by immunoSEQ multiplex PCR, and TCRdb holds only the in-frame ones, with some missing. Clone size and V and J calls were adopted from that table, with D and trimming inferred from the DNA. The sample shows about 32,000 clones, just over 85% of them seen only once. The data derive from a study of blood T cell repertoires in COVID-19. Study as a whole: PBMCs, B-cell-depleted T cells, or T cells provided the cDNA or gDNA that made up the material.

Germline V gene sequence: CDR1 SGHNT, CDR2 YYREEE (reference sequence). CDR3 size: 15 residues. The J segment lost 5 bases and the V segment lost 4 bases, leaving 7 bases of the junction unmatched. This chain uses TRBV5-4 with TRBJ1-4; 8 positions agree with TRBD1. This TCR came from a woman over 75 with active or convalescent COVID-19. Sequencing input: peripheral blood. The CDR3 is CASSGKTGENEKLFF. The CDR3 DNA sequence: TGTGCCAGCAGCGGGAAGACAGGGGAGAATGAAAAACTGTTTTTT.